The 10 T cell receptor beta chains below were found in one sample sequenced in a study of blood T cells in healthy people across ages. A sample-barcoded 5' primer and a J-beta primer mix were used in a second PCR of roughly 7 to 11 cycles. TCRdb redid the calling of the 5' RACE reads with MiXCR, one entry per CDR3 protein. The repertoire consists of 1.5 million to 1.9 million distinct CDR3 sequences, with 42% occurring once and the leading ten covering over 3.5%. The sample was blood. All receptors come from a young woman in good health.

This clonotype has only a few counts. The chain joins TRBV20-1 to TRBJ1-5; TRBD1 might be the D (5 bases). The CDR3 is made up of 14 amino acids. The V end was cut by 3 bases, the J end by 7 bases, with 16 bases between. Germline CDR1 reads DFQATT; CDR2 reads SNEGSKA (reference sequence). The CDR3 DNA sequence: TGCAGTGCTAGTACCCGGGGTTCAGGGCAGCCCCAGCATTTT. Amino acids: CSASTRGSGQPQHF.

The sample holds a few counts of this clonotype. The chain has TRBV20-1 and TRBJ2-1; a possible D gene is TRBD2 (5 bases). Germline CDR1 DFQATT, CDR2 SNEGSKA (reference sequence). This CDR3 has 12 amino acids. V shed 5 bases and J shed 9 bases, with 14 bases lying between them. CDR3 bases: TGCAGTGCTCCCACTGACGCGGGTGAGCAGTTCTTC. As protein: CSAPTDAGEQFF.

This rearrangement joins TRBV6-5 to TRBJ1-1; possible D gene TRBD1, 6 bases. V lost 0 bases, J lost 5 bases, and 10 bases lay in between. The CDR3 spans 14 residues. Germline lookup yields CDR1 MNHEY and CDR2 SVGAGI. The CDR3 protein is CASSYSGGPTEAFF. DNA for the CDR3: TGTGCCAGCAGTTACTCTGGGGGGCCGACTGAAGCTTTCTTT.

This clonotype was observed a few times. At one boundary the junction diverges from the germline segment, which might be a read error. The gene calls are TRBV7-7 and TRBJ2-1; 12 bases fit TRBD2. The CDR3 has 16 amino acids. CDR1 and CDR2 from the germline V gene are SSHAT and FNYEAQ (reference sequence). CDR3 DNA: TGTGCTAGCAGCAAACTAGCGGGAGGCCCCTACAATGAGCAGTTCTTC. Protein sequence: CASSKLAGGPYNEQFF.

This clonotype was counted between two and nine times. The chain employs TRBV15 and TRBJ2-1, with 14 bases aligning to TRBD2. CDR1 and CDR2 from the germline V gene are LNHNV and YYDKDF (reference sequence). The CDR3 contains 18 residues. V shed 0 bases, J shed 6 bases, and the junction held 7 bases outside the gene matches. In DNA, the CDR3 is TGTGCCACCAGCAGAGAACCCCTGGGACTAGCGGGAGCCAATGAGCAGTTCTTC. Translating it yields CATSREPLGLAGANEQFF.

A few counts support this clonotype. The chain carries TRBV25-1 and TRBJ1-2, with D tentatively TRBD1 (5 bases). The ends were cut back, 1 base at V and 6 bases at J, with 6 bases in the middle. The length of the CDR3 is 12 residues. Germline-derived CDR1 and CDR2 are MGHDK and SYGVNS. The CDR3: CASSELQDGYTF. The CDR3 coding sequence is TGTGCCAGCAGTGAATTACAGGATGGCTACACCTTC.

The V call is TRBV4-3, the J call TRBJ2-5; D gene uncertain. There are 15 residues in the CDR3. Trimming took 1 base from V and 3 from J, leaving 12 bases between them. Germline V lookup: CDR1 LGHNA, CDR2 YSLEER. The CDR3 sequence is CASSQAGQEKETQYF. The CDR3 DNA is TGCGCCAGCAGCCAAGCTGGCCAGGAGAAAGAGACCCAGTACTTC.

This clonotype was found a few times. The chain uses TRBV4-1 and TRBJ2-1; 11 bases line up with TRBD2. Germline V gene sequence: CDR1 MGHRA, CDR2 YSYEKL. V lost 0 bases to trimming and J lost 7 bases; unmatched junction nucleotides: 8. The CDR3 length is 17 residues. In DNA form, the CDR3 reads TGCGCCAGCAGCCAAGATAGGCTAGCGGGGGGCTTAAATGAGCAGTTCTTC. Amino acids: CASSQDRLAGGLNEQFF.

This clonotype was picked up a small number of times. The rearrangement joins TRBV29-1 to TRBJ2-1, with D possibly matching TRBD2 (5 bases). This CDR3 is built from 13 residues. Between the trimmed V and J ends, which lost 7 bases and 8 bases, there was a span of 18 bases. Looked up from germline, CDR1 is SQVTM and CDR2 is ANQGSEA. Here the CDR3 reads CSAGTRGLHEQFF. The CDR3 nucleotides are TGCAGCGCTGGAACCCGGGGTCTACATGAGCAGTTCTTC.

The chain links TRBV9 to TRBJ2-1; unclear D gene. Trimming shortened V by 1 base and J by 5 bases, and 7 bases separated the two germline ends. The CDR3 is made up of 13 amino acids. Germline V CDR1 and CDR2: SGDLS, YYNGEE. The CDR3 DNA sequence: TGTGCCAGCAGCGTATCTAGTAACAATGAGCAGTTCTTC. Translated: CASSVSSNNEQFF.